Listed here is a single T cell receptor (beta chain). What it recognizes is unknown. Time point defined: inflamed ileum from the surgical specimen. Eligibility required adulthood, ileal or ileocolonic Crohn's disease and indicated ileocolonic resection. Germline loops: CDR1 MDHEN, CDR2 SYDVKM. V lost 5 bases to trimming and J lost 3 bases, with 10 bases between them. The CDR3 has 14 amino acids. The data belong to a study of T cell repertoires in ileal Crohn's disease. Whole-study context: Postoperative therapy was given to about half: eleven to twelve thiopurines, some 18 anti-TNF agents. Notes on the study in general: Clonal expansions were more frequent in active smokers than non-smokers at surgery.

Using immunoSEQ multiplex PCR, the repertoire was profiled, and TCRdb retains in-frame clones only, with some absent. The sample holds roughly 15,000 clones, about 75% seen once. This clonotype originated in an adult with Crohn's disease. Sequencing was carried out using ileal tissue. The chain is built from TRBV28 and TRBJ2-2; D is undetermined. The CDR3: CASSRGPDTGELFF. The CDR3 DNA follows: TGTGCCAGCAGTCGCGGACCGGACACCGGGGAGCTGTTTTTT.